This T cell receptor (beta chain) was sequenced during a study of blood T cell repertoires in COVID-19. In the study overall: The origin of the acute and convalescent COVID-19 samples was the United States, Italy and Spain. From T cells, B-cell-depleted T cells, or PBMCs came the material, which was cDNA or gDNA.

In the authors' workflow: Amplification from reference gene primers served as the basis for estimated nucleated cell counts. Some clones are missing from TCRdb's copy, which holds only in-frame ones; the method was immunoSEQ multiplex PCR. The V and J calls and the clone size are those of that table, but D and trimming were determined from the DNA. The table records a few hundred thousand clones, about 90% of them present only once. The CDR3 extends over 13 amino acids. Germline V gene data show CDR1 as SEHNR and CDR2 as FQNEAQ (reference sequence). The V gene end was trimmed by 11 bases and the J gene end by 5 bases; junction bases not matched to a gene: 8.

The chain is built from TRBV7-9 and TRBJ2-7, with 11 nucleotides matching TRBD1. The sequence was obtained from a person aged 18 to 30 with COVID-19, enrolled during active disease. The sample taken for sequencing was peripheral blood. This CDR3 reads CAATRGQGDEQYF. CDR3 coding DNA: TGTGCCGCAACGCGGGGACAGGGGGACGAGCAGTACTTC.